This T cell receptor (beta chain) was documented in a study of blood T cell repertoires in COVID-19. About the research overall: Specimens from acute and convalescent COVID-19 originated in the United States, Italy and Spain. In each case, the material was cDNA or gDNA derived from T cells, B-cell-depleted T cells, or PBMCs.

Original methodology: By means of reference gene primer amplification, nucleated cell counts were estimated. Clones were sequenced by immunoSEQ multiplex PCR, and TCRdb holds only the in-frame ones, with some missing. That table supplies the V and J calls and clone size; D and trimming were determined from the DNA. The data show roughly 230,000 clones, with roughly 84% seen just once and approximately 10% held by the top ten. Germline values: CDR1 KGHSH, CDR2 LQKENI. The ends lost 5 bases at V and 5 bases at J; junction bases unmatched: 4. The CDR3 has 13 amino acids. While infection was still active, Seattle patients were enrolled and then followed longitudinally.

This chain links TRBV18 with TRBJ2-7, with 9 positions matching TRBD1. The material sequenced was peripheral blood. The TCR was taken from a woman aged 80 or over with COVID-19, enrolled during active disease. CDR3 coding DNA: TGTGCCAGCTCAAAACAGGGGGCTAACGAGCAGTACGTC. It yields the protein CASSKQGANEQYV.